This TCR beta chain is drawn from a study of Tregs in tolerant kidney transplant recipients. Produced via immunoSEQ multiplex PCR; TCRdb's table is partial and in-frame only. The sample shows under 20,000 clones, 82% of them seen only once. The CDR3 spans 14 residues. With 4 bases removed from V and 9 bases from J, the gap between germline ends came to 18 bases. Germline V gene data show CDR1 as MGHRA and CDR2 as YSYEKL. This sequence was found in a human donor in good health. The V gene is TRBV4-1, the J gene TRBJ1-1; possibly TRBD1 for D (6 bases). Sequencing was done on a sample of Tregs from blood. CDR3 sequence: CASSRGGGGTQAFF. CDR3 DNA: TGCGCCAGCAGCCGGGGGGGCGGAGGAACCCAAGCTTTCTTT.